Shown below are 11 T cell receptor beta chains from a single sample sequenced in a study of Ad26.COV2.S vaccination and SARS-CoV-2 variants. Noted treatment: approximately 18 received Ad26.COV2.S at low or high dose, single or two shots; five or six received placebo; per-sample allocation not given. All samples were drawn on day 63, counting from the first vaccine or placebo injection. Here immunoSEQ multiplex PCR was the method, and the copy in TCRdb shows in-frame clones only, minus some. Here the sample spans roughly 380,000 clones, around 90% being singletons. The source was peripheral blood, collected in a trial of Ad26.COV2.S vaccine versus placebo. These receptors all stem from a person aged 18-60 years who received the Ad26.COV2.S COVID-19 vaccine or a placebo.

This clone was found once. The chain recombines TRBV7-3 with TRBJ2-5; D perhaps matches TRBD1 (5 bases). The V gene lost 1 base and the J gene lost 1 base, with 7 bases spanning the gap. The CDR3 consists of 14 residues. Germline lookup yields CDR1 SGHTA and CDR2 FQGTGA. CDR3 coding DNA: TGTGCCAGCAGCTTAAGTGACAGCCAAGAGACCCAGTACTTC. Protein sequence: CASSLSDSQETQYF.

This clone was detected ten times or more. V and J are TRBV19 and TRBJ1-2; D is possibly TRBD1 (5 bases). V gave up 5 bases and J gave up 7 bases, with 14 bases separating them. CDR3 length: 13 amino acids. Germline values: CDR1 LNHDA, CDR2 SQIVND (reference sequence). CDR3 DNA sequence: TGTGCCAGTAGTCCACAGGACGGAGGTGGCTACACCTTC. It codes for CASSPQDGGGYTF.

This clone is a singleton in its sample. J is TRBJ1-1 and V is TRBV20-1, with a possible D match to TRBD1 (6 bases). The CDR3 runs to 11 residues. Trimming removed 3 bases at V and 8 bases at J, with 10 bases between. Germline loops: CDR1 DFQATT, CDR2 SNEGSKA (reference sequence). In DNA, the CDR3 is TGCAGTGCTAGTCCCGGGACAGAAGCTTTCTTT. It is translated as CSASPGTEAFF.

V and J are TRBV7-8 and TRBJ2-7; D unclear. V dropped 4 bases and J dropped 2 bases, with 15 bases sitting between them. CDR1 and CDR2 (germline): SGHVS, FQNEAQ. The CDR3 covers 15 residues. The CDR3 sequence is CASSSAAAAAYEQYF. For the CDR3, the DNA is TGTGCCAGCAGCTCCGCCGCGGCGGCCGCCTACGAGCAGTACTTC. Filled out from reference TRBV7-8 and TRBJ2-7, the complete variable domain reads GAGVSQSPRYKVAKRGQDVALRCDPISGHVSLFWYQQALGQGPEFLTYFQNEAQLDKSGLPSDRFFAERPEGSVSTLKIQRTQQEDSAVYLCASSSAAAAAYEQYFGPGTRLTVT.

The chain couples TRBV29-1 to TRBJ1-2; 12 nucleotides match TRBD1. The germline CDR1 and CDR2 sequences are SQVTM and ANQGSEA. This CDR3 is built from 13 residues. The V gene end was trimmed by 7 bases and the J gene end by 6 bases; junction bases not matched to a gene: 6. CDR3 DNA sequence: TGCAGCGCTGGGACAGGGGGCGGGGATGGCTACACCTTC. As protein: CSAGTGGGDGYTF.

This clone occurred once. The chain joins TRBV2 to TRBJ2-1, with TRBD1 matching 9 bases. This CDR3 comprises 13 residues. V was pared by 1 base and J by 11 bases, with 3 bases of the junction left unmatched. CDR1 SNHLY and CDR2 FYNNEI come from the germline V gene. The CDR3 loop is CASSEGDRVKQFF. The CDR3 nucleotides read TGTGCCAGCAGTGAAGGGGACAGGGTTAAGCAGTTCTTC.

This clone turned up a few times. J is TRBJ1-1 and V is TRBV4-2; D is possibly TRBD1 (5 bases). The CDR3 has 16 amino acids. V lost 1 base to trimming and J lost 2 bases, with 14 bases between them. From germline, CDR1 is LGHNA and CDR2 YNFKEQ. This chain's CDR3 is CASSQVPGRDNTEAFF. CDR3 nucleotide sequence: TGTGCCAGCAGCCAAGTACCGGGCAGGGATAACACTGAAGCTTTCTTT.

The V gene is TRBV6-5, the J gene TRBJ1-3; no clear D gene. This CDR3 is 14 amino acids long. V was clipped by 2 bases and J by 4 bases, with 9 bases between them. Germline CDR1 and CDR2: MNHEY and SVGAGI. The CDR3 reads CASSYADNGNTIYF. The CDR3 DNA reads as TGTGCCAGCAGTTACGCAGACAACGGAAACACCATATATTTT.

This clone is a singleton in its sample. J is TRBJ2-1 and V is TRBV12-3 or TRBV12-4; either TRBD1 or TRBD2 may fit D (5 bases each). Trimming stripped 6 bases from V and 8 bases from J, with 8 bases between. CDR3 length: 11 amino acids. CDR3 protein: CASRGRYEQFF. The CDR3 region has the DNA TGTGCCAGCAGGGGACGCTATGAGCAGTTCTTC.

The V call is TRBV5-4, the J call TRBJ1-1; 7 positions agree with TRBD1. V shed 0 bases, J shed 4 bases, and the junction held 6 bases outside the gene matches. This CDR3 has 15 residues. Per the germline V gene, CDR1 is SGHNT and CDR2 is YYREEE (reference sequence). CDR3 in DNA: TGTGCCAGCAGCTTGGCGGGGGCAGGGGGCACTGAAGCTTTCTTT. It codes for CASSLAGAGGTEAFF.

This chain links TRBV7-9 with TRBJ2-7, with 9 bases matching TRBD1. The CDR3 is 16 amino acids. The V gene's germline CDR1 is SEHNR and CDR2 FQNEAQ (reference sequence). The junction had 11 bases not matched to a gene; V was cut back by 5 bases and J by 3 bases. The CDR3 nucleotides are TGTGCCAGCAGCCCCCAGGGACAGGGAAGAGGCTACGAGCAGTACTTC. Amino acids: CASSPQGQGRGYEQYF.